This passage covers 26 T cell receptor beta chains from one sample sequenced in a study of CD8+ T cells in alopecia areata. The pooled cutaneous lymph node cells were sorted using several markers (CD4, CD8alpha, NKG2D, NKG2ACE and others). Sequencing used cDNA as its template, made by extracting RNA and reverse transcribing it. Using immunoSEQ multiplex PCR, the repertoire was profiled, and TCRdb retains in-frame clones only, with some absent. In total the sample includes 200,000 to 300,000 clones, none of them seen once. Sequencing was done on a sample of CD4+ T cells sorted from a lymph node. The receptors here all came from a C3H/HeJ mouse with alopecia areata. Strain haplotype (MHC): H2-k.

This clone turned up a few times. Gene names follow the mouse nomenclature. The CDR3 end falls 4 residues outside the read, so it is completed with the germline J gene. The V call is TRBV19, the J call TRBJ1-2; D perhaps matches TRBD1 (6 bases). Germline-derived CDR1 and CDR2 are FNHDT and SITEND (reference sequence). CDR3 size: 14 residues. V was shortened by 3 bases and J by 2 bases, with 11 bases between the two germline ends. CDR3 residues: CASSTQGWNSDYTF. The part of the CDR3 DNA that was read is TGTGCCAGCAGTACACAGGGATGGAACTCC. Combining the CDR3 with reference TRBV19 and TRBJ1-2 gives the whole variable domain GGIITQTPKFLIGQEGQKLTLKCQQNFNHDTMYWYRQDSGKGLRLIYYSITENDLQKGDLSEGYDASREKKSSFSLTVTSAQKNEMAVFLCASSTQGWNSDYTFGSGTRLLVI.

This clone was found a few times. Genes here carry mouse names. The read ends 4 residues early relative to the CDR3; the germline J gene fills the gap. This CDR3 is also generated by other DNA sequences in the sample. The chain recombines TRBV13-2 with TRBJ2-5; weak D call: TRBD2 (7 bases). This CDR3 has 13 amino acids. Trimming pared 3 bases from V and 2 bases from J, leaving 7 bases between. CDR1 NNHNN and CDR2 SYGAGS come from the germline V gene (reference sequence). The CDR3 loop is CASGGGAQDTQYF. CDR3 bases read: TGTGCCAGCGGTGGGGGGGCCCAAGAC.

This clone has more than one count but fewer than ten. Gene names refer to mouse genes. The read finishes 4 residues shy of the CDR3 end, and the germline J gene is used to complete it. V is TRBV14 and J is TRBJ2-5; 10 bases line up with TRBD2. This CDR3 is built from 15 residues. Losses at the gene ends were 4 bases for V and 2 bases for J; bases not matched to a gene: 4. Germline values: CDR1 SGHDT, CDR2 FRDEAV. The CDR3 region is CASSPDWGSQDTQYF. The part of the CDR3 DNA that was read is TGTGCCAGCAGTCCGGACTGGGGGTCCCAAGAC.

The table lists this clone with many counts. The gene names here belong to mouse. The sequenced part of the CDR3 DNA is TGTGCTAGCAGCCCTGGACAGGGGGCGAACTATGCT. This encodes CASSPGQGANYA. The entire CDR3 is CASSPGQGANYAEQFF. The gene calls are TRBV17 and TRBJ2-1, with 11 nucleotides matching TRBD1. The read falls 4 residues short of the CDR3 end, and the missing part is taken from the germline J gene. V shed 6 bases, J shed 1 base, and the junction held 5 bases outside the gene matches. The CDR3 loop spans 16 amino acids. Germline CDR1 reads MNHDT; CDR2 reads YYDKIL.

Details on this clone: Gene names denote mouse genes. The read terminates 4 residues before the CDR3 end, so the remaining end is supplied by the germline J gene. In the same sample, other DNA sequences code for this CDR3. The V call is TRBV19, the J call TRBJ2-2; TRBD2 matches at 7 bases. The CDR3 is 15 amino acids. With V trimmed by 0 bases and J by 1 base, 0 bases remained unmatched. In germline, CDR1 is FNHDT, CDR2 SITEND (reference sequence). The CDR3 bases that were read are TGTGCCAGCAGTATAGGGGGGGGAAACACCGGG. It is translated as CASSIGGGNTG. The CDR3, in full, reads CASSIGGGNTGQLYF.

On this clone: This may stem from a read error, because a much larger clone lies one nucleotide away. Here the gene names and germline are mouse. The read comes to an end 4 residues before the CDR3 does, leaving the germline J gene to fill in the end. Other DNA sequences in the same sample also yield this CDR3. This chain links TRBV13-3 with TRBJ2-1; no reliable D call. The V gene's germline CDR1 is NNHDY and CDR2 SYVADS. The CDR3 consists of 13 residues. Trimming cost V 2 bases and J 1 base, with 4 bases left between them. CDR3 DNA, as far as it was read: TGTGCCAGCAGTGAACAGAACTATGCT. Encoded protein: CASSEQNYA. Given in full, the CDR3 is CASSEQNYAEQFF.

A word on this clone: Gene labels here are mouse ones. The read stops 4 residues short of the end of the CDR3; the missing end is completed from the germline J gene. The chain combines TRBV13-2 with TRBJ2-3; 9 bases map to TRBD1. Looked up from germline, CDR1 is NNHNN and CDR2 is SYGAGS (reference sequence). This CDR3 has 17 residues. V lost 0 bases and J lost 1; bases outside the gene matches: 6. The CDR3 region is CASGDAGTGRGAETLYF. The DNA read from the CDR3 is TGTGCCAGCGGTGATGCGGGGACAGGGAGGGGTGCAGAA.

The sample holds a few counts of this clone. Each gene name is a mouse one. The read halts 4 residues ahead of the CDR3 end, with the missing end drawn from the germline J gene. This sequence joins TRBV31 and TRBJ2-3; D possibly corresponds to TRBD2 (7 bases). CDR1 GKSSPN and CDR2 SITVG come from the germline V gene. CDR3 size: 15 residues. With 2 bases removed from V and 0 bases from J, the gap between germline ends came to 12 bases. Incomplete CDR3 DNA: TGTGCCTGGAGTTCTGGGGGCACTAGTGCAGAA. Its translation: CAWSSGGTSAE. The whole CDR3 region reads CAWSSGGTSAETLYF.

This clone has only a few counts. These gene names are mouse names. The missing CDR3 end, 4 residues past where the read stops, is filled in from the germline J gene. Different DNA sequences within this sample yield the same CDR3. The chain combines TRBV5 with TRBJ2-1; 11 positions match TRBD1. This CDR3 contains 15 residues. The V and J ends lost 1 base and 5 bases, in that order; junction bases with no gene match: 1. Germline V gene sequence: CDR1 LGHNA, CDR2 YNLKQL (reference sequence). The CDR3 spells CASSQGGQGDAEQFF. The part of the CDR3 DNA that was read is TGTGCCAGCAGCCAAGGGGGACAGGGGGATGCT.

This clone was counted between two and nine times. Gene labels here are mouse ones. The read ends 4 residues before the CDR3 terminus; that terminus is restored from the germline J gene. The chain is built from TRBV1 and TRBJ2-2, with D possibly TRBD2 on 6 matching bases. This CDR3 is 15 amino acids long. The ends were cut back, 0 bases at V and 5 bases at J, with 10 bases in the middle. Germline loops: CDR1 NSQYPW, CDR2 LRSPGD (reference sequence). The covered CDR3 bases are TGCACCTGCAGTGCAGACTGGGGAACAACCGGG. This encodes CTCSADWGTTG. The full CDR3 is CTCSADWGTTGQLYF.

This clone was counted between two and nine times. Gene names and germline match the mouse. The read ends 4 residues shy of where the CDR3 ends; the end is completed using the germline J gene. This sequence joins TRBV13-1 and TRBJ2-7; no reliable D call. Germline V gene data show CDR1 as NSHNY and CDR2 as SYGAGN. The CDR3 spans 12 residues. The V gene lost 3 bases and the J gene lost 2 bases, with 6 bases spanning the gap. The CDR3: CASSGQTYEQYF. The CDR3 DNA, read in part, is TGTGCCAGCAGTGGACAAACCTAT.

As to this clone: The germline and genes are mouse ones. The sequenced fragment ends 4 residues before the CDR3 boundary, so the rest is inferred from the germline J gene. This chain uses TRBV13-2 with TRBJ2-1, with D unresolved. The CDR3 consists of 13 residues. The germline V gene has CDR1 NNHNN and CDR2 SYGAGS (reference sequence). Trimming cost V 1 base and J 4 bases, with 6 bases left between them. The part of the CDR3 DNA that was read is TGTGCCAGCGGTGATTACAATTATGCT. Amino acids: CASGDYNYA. The complete CDR3 protein is CASGDYNYAEQFF.

Notes on this clone: Gene and germline names: mouse. The observed sequence ends 4 residues before the CDR3 terminus, with the missing tail filled in from the germline J gene. V is TRBV13-1 and J is TRBJ1-2; 7 bases agree with TRBD1. The V segment lost 0 bases and the J segment 1 base; nucleotides outside the gene matches: 3. Germline assignment: CDR1 NSHNY and CDR2 SYGAGN. The CDR3 has 15 amino acids. The chain's CDR3 is CASSDDRGGNSDYTF. The covered CDR3 bases are TGTGCCAGCAGTGATGACAGGGGAGGAAACTCC.

Notes on this clone: Germline and genes here are mouse. The read ends 4 residues shy of where the CDR3 ends; the end is completed using the germline J gene. The chain has TRBV13-3 and TRBJ2-4; perhaps TRBD1 as D (6 bases). This CDR3 region has 14 residues. Germline values: CDR1 NNHDY, CDR2 SYVADS. V lost 1 base and J lost 1, with 7 bases in between. The covered CDR3 bases are TGTGCCAGCAGTGATTACAGGGGTCAAAAC. It is translated as CASSDYRGQN. The whole CDR3 sequence reads CASSDYRGQNTLYF.

This clone was found a few times. Mouse gene names apply. The read stops 4 residues short of the end of the CDR3; the missing end is completed from the germline J gene. The chain recombines TRBV29 with TRBJ2-1; a weak D match, TRBD1 (7 bases). The germline V gene encodes CDR1 MSHET and CDR2 SYDVDS. The CDR3 consists of 14 residues. V shed 5 bases and J shed 4 bases, with 12 bases lying between them. The chain's CDR3 is CASSPGDRYAEQFF. The sequenced CDR3 bases are TGTGCTAGCAGTCCTGGGGACAGATATGCT.

In its sample, this clone was seen a few times. Genes here carry mouse names. Coverage ceases 4 residues before the CDR3 finishes, and the germline J gene fills in the end. The rearrangement joins TRBV5 to TRBJ2-3, with TRBD2 identical over 7 bases. The CDR3 totals 17 residues. Per germline, CDR1 LGHNA and CDR2 YNLKQL (reference sequence). Unmatched junction bases numbered 6, after V lost 0 bases and J lost 0 bases. The sequenced CDR3 bases are TGTGCCAGCAGCCAAGAAGGCTGGGGGACTAGTGCAGAA. This translates into CASSQEGWGTSAE. The full CDR3 protein is CASSQEGWGTSAETLYF.

As regards this clone: Mouse germline and gene names are used. The CDR3 end is not reached by the read, which stops 4 residues before it; the germline J gene fills it in. The chain uses TRBV13-3 and TRBJ2-3; a weak D match, TRBD1 (5 bases). Trimming cost V 2 bases and J 1 base, with 8 bases left between them. CDR3 length equals 14 residues. Looked up from germline, CDR1 is NNHDY and CDR2 is SYVADS. The CDR3 sequence is CASSDRVRAETLYF. CDR3 bases read: TGTGCCAGCAGTGACAGGGTGCGTGCAGAA.

The table lists this clone with a few counts. Gene names denote mouse genes. The CDR3 extends 4 residues past the end of the read, so its final part is completed from the germline J gene. The J gene is TRBJ2-2, the V gene TRBV31; TRBD2 matches at 7 bases. Germline V CDR1 and CDR2: GKSSPN, SITVG. V was clipped by 0 bases and J by 3 bases; unmatched bases: 4. The CDR3 has 15 amino acids. The CDR3 spells CAWSLGWGYTGQLYF. CDR3 bases read: TGTGCCTGGAGTCTTGGCTGGGGGTACACCGGG. The variable domain in full, completed from reference TRBV31 and TRBJ2-2, reads AQTIHQWPVAEIKAVGSPLSLGCTIKGKSSPNLYWYWQATGGTLQQLFYSITVGQVESVVQLNLSASRPKDDQFILSTEKLLLSHSGFYLCAWSLGWGYTGQLYFGEGSKLTVL.

This clone was counted ten times or more. Genes and germline are mouse. The read halts 4 residues ahead of the CDR3 end, with the missing end drawn from the germline J gene. Additional DNA sequences in this sample encode the identical CDR3. The chain recombines TRBV31 with TRBJ2-3; 7 nucleotides agree with TRBD2. V lost 0 bases and J lost 0; bases outside the gene matches: 3. The CDR3 sequence is 15 residues long. Germline-derived CDR1 and CDR2 are GKSSPN and SITVG. The CDR3 protein is CAWSLGGTSAETLYF. CDR3 bases read: TGTGCCTGGAGTCTGGGGGGGACTAGTGCAGAA.

Concerning this clone itself: All gene names here are mouse names. The read ends 4 residues before the CDR3 terminus; that terminus is restored from the germline J gene. Within the sample, other DNA sequences also encode this same CDR3. The J gene is TRBJ2-1, the V gene TRBV5; 10 nucleotides line up with TRBD1. With V trimmed by 2 bases and J by 4 bases, 2 bases remained unmatched. The CDR3 loop spans 15 amino acids. In germline, CDR1 is LGHNA, CDR2 YNLKQL (reference sequence). CDR3 protein: CASSQRTGGYAEQFF. The part of the CDR3 DNA that was read is TGTGCCAGCAGCCAAAGGACAGGGGGTTATGCT.

This clone has more than one count but fewer than ten. Mouse gene names apply. The read ends 4 residues early relative to the CDR3; the germline J gene fills the gap. The chain is built from TRBV13-1 and TRBJ2-3; maybe TRBD1 (5 bases). The CDR3 is 15 amino acids. V was trimmed by 5 bases and J by 0 bases, leaving 13 bases between them. Per the germline V gene, CDR1 is NSHNY and CDR2 is SYGAGN. CDR3 DNA, as far as it was read: TGTGCCAGCAGCGACGGACAACATAGTGCAGAA. It codes for CASSDGQHSAE. The whole CDR3 protein is CASSDGQHSAETLYF.

A few counts support this clone. Any gene name here is a mouse gene name. The DNA ends 4 residues before the CDR3 does, and the rest of the CDR3 is filled in from the germline J gene. This rearrangement joins TRBV5 to TRBJ2-3, with a possible D match to TRBD1 (5 bases). Germline V gene sequence: CDR1 LGHNA, CDR2 YNLKQL (reference sequence). The CDR3 is 14 residues long. The ends were cut back, 4 bases at V and 0 bases at J, with 8 bases in the middle. The DNA read from the CDR3 is TGTGCCAGCAGCCGACAGCGTAGTGCAGAA. Protein: CASSRQRSAE. From start to end, the CDR3 is CASSRQRSAETLYF.

This clone has only a few counts. Gene names follow the mouse nomenclature. The read ends 4 residues before the CDR3 terminus; that terminus is restored from the germline J gene. The sample carries other DNA sequences with the same CDR3. This chain connects TRBV13-1 to TRBJ1-1, with TRBD1 identical over 9 bases. V trimming: 5 bases; J trimming: 4 bases; junction bases outside the gene matches: 3. CDR1 is NSHNY, CDR2 SYGAGN, per germline. This CDR3 has 13 amino acids. CDR3 DNA, as far as it was read: TGTGCCAGCAGCCCGGGACAGGGCACA. This translates into CASSPGQGT. The entire CDR3 protein reads CASSPGQGTEVFF.

With respect to this clone: The genes are named according to mouse. The read falls 4 residues short of the CDR3 end, and the missing part is taken from the germline J gene. V is TRBV5 and J is TRBJ2-1, with TRBD2 matching over 9 bases. Germline V lookup: CDR1 LGHNA, CDR2 YNLKQL (reference sequence). The CDR3 is made up of 17 amino acids. The V and J ends lost 0 bases and 1 base, in that order; junction bases with no gene match: 4. CDR3 protein: CASSQDSGGVNYAEQFF. The part of the CDR3 DNA that was read is TGTGCCAGCAGCCAAGATTCTGGGGGGGTCAACTATGCT.

Regarding this clone: The gene names here belong to mouse. Read coverage stops 4 residues before the CDR3 terminus; the germline J gene supplies the remainder. The rearrangement joins TRBV19 to TRBJ1-1, with a possible D match to TRBD1 (5 bases). The CDR3 totals 14 residues. Germline-derived CDR1 and CDR2 are FNHDT and SITEND (reference sequence). Trimming stripped 5 bases from V and 0 bases from J, with 11 bases between. The CDR3 reads CASSSRAANTEVFF. Partial CDR3 DNA: TGTGCCAGCAGCTCCAGGGCTGCAAACACA.

This clone was observed a handful of times. Any gene name here is a mouse gene name. The missing CDR3 end, 3 residues past where the read stops, is filled in from the germline J gene. This rearrangement joins TRBV5 to TRBJ1-6, with TRBD1 matching over 8 bases. TRBJ1-6 is designated an ORF whose function remains uncertain. With 0 bases clipped from V and 0 bases from J, the junction kept 4 bases outside the gene matches. The CDR3 totals 18 residues. Germline loops: CDR1 LGHNA, CDR2 YNLKQL (reference sequence). The part of the CDR3 DNA that was read is TGTGCCAGCAGCCAAGATCAGGGGGCCTATTCCTATAATTCGCCC. This codes for CASSQDQGAYSYNSP. The whole CDR3 sequence reads CASSQDQGAYSYNSPLYF.